Below are 17 T cell receptor beta chains sequenced from a single sample in a study of CD4+ T cells in melanoma (dated 2022 in TCRdb). The method was the immunoSEQ multiplex PCR assay. Here the immuneACCESS table is served through TCRdb, limited to in-frame sequences with V and J called. Missing clones are a known gap in these copies; in checked studies unresolved V genes cover under half, and the rest lacks a known reason. The sample has 17,000 or so clones on record, about four fifths of them singletons. Approximately 5% of the sample is taken by the ten largest. The source material was cells from a culture (not recorded whether cultured in vitro). All receptors come from a human donor with melanoma.

The chain is built from TRBV10-3 and TRBJ2-6, with 9 nucleotides matching TRBD1. V trimming: 8 bases; J trimming: 0 bases; junction bases outside the gene matches: 5. Germline CDR1 is ENHRY and CDR2 is SYGVKD. The CDR3 has 16 amino acids. CDR3 in DNA: TGTGCCATCGGGACAGGGTCTTCCTCTGGGGCCAACGTCCTGACTTTC. Protein sequence: CAIGTGSSSGANVLTF.

The rearrangement links TRBV11-2 to TRBJ2-2, with D hard to call. V lost 0 bases, J lost 5 bases, and 16 bases lay in between. Germline V gene data show CDR1 as SGHAT and CDR2 as FQNNGV. The CDR3 loop spans 17 amino acids. The DNA of the CDR3 is TGTGCCAGCAGCTTAGACGGCGCGCGTGGGGTTACCGGGGAGCTGTTTTTT. It encodes CASSLDGARGVTGELFF.

The chain combines TRBV5-4 with TRBJ2-5, with D hard to call. The V gene lost 4 bases and the J gene lost 5 bases, with 9 bases spanning the gap. This CDR3 has 12 residues. In germline, CDR1 is SGHNT, CDR2 YYREEE (reference sequence). CDR3 sequence reads: CASSNFPETQYF. The CDR3 DNA sequence: TGTGCCAGCAGCAACTTCCCGGAGACCCAGTACTTC.

The rearrangement links TRBV7-9 to TRBJ1-5; 7 nucleotides agree with TRBD1. Germline V gives CDR1 SEHNR, CDR2 FQNEAQ (reference sequence). This CDR3 spans 14 amino acids. V lost 8 bases and J lost 7; bases outside the gene matches: 11. CDR3 region: CASARGQAGQPQHF. CDR3 bases: TGTGCCAGCGCCCGCGGACAGGCGGGGCAGCCCCAGCATTTT.

The V and J genes are TRBV7-6 and TRBJ2-1; D ambiguous. CDR3 length equals 13 residues. V dropped 4 bases and J dropped 1 base, with 5 bases sitting between them. Per germline, CDR1 SGHVS and CDR2 FNYEAQ. DNA of the CDR3: TGTGCCAGCAGCTACCAGTCCTACAATGAGCAGTTCTTC. Amino acid sequence: CASSYQSYNEQFF.

The chain employs TRBV2 and TRBJ2-1; D call uncertain. Trimming cost V 7 bases and J 0 bases, with 10 bases left between them. The CDR3 contains 14 residues. CDR1 and CDR2 from the germline V gene are SNHLY and FYNNEI. The CDR3 region is CASIRPSSYNEQFF. CDR3 bases: TGTGCCAGCATACGTCCCAGCTCCTACAATGAGCAGTTCTTC.

The rearrangement uses TRBV6-6 and TRBJ2-3; D possibly matches TRBD1 or TRBD2 (7 bases each). The V and J ends lost 6 bases and 5 bases respectively, with 21 bases between them. The CDR3 runs to 16 residues. CDR1 and CDR2 from the germline V gene are MNHNY and SVGAGI (reference sequence). This CDR3 reads CASRGPGEGAQDTQYF. For the CDR3, the DNA is TGTGCCAGCAGGGGTCCAGGGGAGGGGGCCCAAGATACGCAGTATTTT.

The J gene is TRBJ2-2, the V gene TRBV5-8; no reliable D call. CDR1 and CDR2 from the germline V gene are SGHTS and YDEGEE. The CDR3 is made up of 11 amino acids. The V gene lost 9 bases and the J gene lost 7 bases, with 10 bases spanning the gap. As DNA, the CDR3 is TGTGCCAACAACAAGTTCGGGGAGCTGTTTTTT. It translates to CANNKFGELFF.

The rearrangement joins TRBV7-9 to TRBJ1-2; D unresolved. Germline-derived CDR1 and CDR2 are SEHNR and FQNEAQ (reference sequence). V lost 5 bases, J lost 4 bases, and 8 bases lay in between. The CDR3 length is 12 residues. The CDR3 here is CASSPRIYGYTF. CDR3 nucleotide sequence: TGTGCCAGCAGCCCGAGGATCTATGGCTACACCTTC.

This clone was counted once. This chain links TRBV4-1 with TRBJ1-2; a possible D gene is TRBD1 (5 bases). Germline V lookup: CDR1 MGHRA, CDR2 YSYEKL. CDR3 length equals 15 residues. Trimming cost V 2 bases and J 3 bases, with 13 bases left between them. This CDR3 is CASSQRGLLDYGYTF. In DNA form, the CDR3 reads TGCGCCAGCAGCCAAAGGGGACTCTTAGACTATGGCTACACCTTC.

The genes are TRBV4-2 and TRBJ1-1; TRBD1 is a possible D gene (6 bases). The V end was cut by 4 bases, the J end by 4 bases, with 16 bases between. The germline V gene encodes CDR1 LGHNA and CDR2 YNFKEQ. The CDR3 has 15 amino acids. This CDR3 reads CASSPLRGMGTEAFF. The CDR3 DNA reads TGTGCCAGCAGCCCCCTGAGGGGGATGGGCACTGAAGCTTTCTTT.

This clone was seen a handful of times. The rearrangement joins TRBV10-1 to TRBJ1-2, with D hard to call. This CDR3 is built from 14 residues. CDR1 WNHNN and CDR2 SYGVQD come from the germline V gene (reference sequence). The V end was cut by 4 bases, the J end by 6 bases, with 15 bases between. Written as DNA, the CDR3 is TGCGCCAGCAGTGTTGAATATCGCGGTGATGGCTACACCTTC. Its protein product is CASSVEYRGDGYTF.

This chain links TRBV28 with TRBJ1-1, with D maybe TRBD1 (6 bases). The CDR3 consists of 14 residues. V lost 5 bases to trimming and J lost 8 bases, with 18 bases between them. The germline V gene encodes CDR1 MDHEN and CDR2 SYDVKM. The CDR3 DNA reads TGTGCCAGCAGTCCCCCCCCGGGGGGCCGAGAAGCTTTCTTT. Protein sequence: CASSPPPGGREAFF.

The V and J genes are TRBV19 and TRBJ1-1, with D hard to call. The V end lost 3 bases, the J end lost 2 bases, and 13 bases lay between the germline ends. CDR3 length equals 15 residues. Germline CDR1 reads LNHDA; CDR2 reads SQIVND (reference sequence). For the CDR3, the DNA is TGTGCCAGTAGTATCGGTCTCCAGGCTAACACTGAAGCTTTCTTT. This encodes CASSIGLQANTEAFF.

The rearrangement uses TRBV25-1 and TRBJ1-2; D gene uncertain. Germline lookup yields CDR1 MGHDK and CDR2 SYGVNS. With 4 bases removed from V and 4 bases from J, the gap between germline ends came to 19 bases. CDR3 length: 16 residues. Written as DNA, the CDR3 is TGTGCCAGCAGTGGAGACCGGCGGGTTTCGAGCTATGGCTACACCTTC. It codes for CASSGDRRVSSYGYTF.

This clone was seen more than once but under ten times. The chain has TRBV18 and TRBJ1-6; D ambiguous. Germline lookup yields CDR1 KGHSH and CDR2 LQKENI. Trimming left V 4 bases short and J 8 bases short, with 9 bases between. The CDR3 consists of 13 residues. The CDR3 sequence is CASSLNKDSPLHF. CDR3 nucleotide sequence: TGTGCCAGCTCACTAAACAAGGATTCACCCCTCCACTTT.

The genes are TRBV15 and TRBJ1-6; D may be TRBD1 (6 bases). Looked up from germline, CDR1 is LNHNV and CDR2 is YYDKDF (reference sequence). The CDR3 runs to 16 residues. V was pared by 0 bases and J by 10 bases, with 16 bases between. In nucleotides, the CDR3 is TGTGCCACCAGCAGAGATGGGGGCCGGAGAAACTCACCCCTCCACTTT. Encoded protein: CATSRDGGRRNSPLHF.